The TCR beta chain under discussion was sequenced for a study of blood T cell repertoires in COVID-19. For the study at large: Sample material is recorded as cDNA or gDNA derived from T cells, B-cell-depleted T cells, or PBMCs.

In the study's own analysis: The authors estimated nucleated cell counts from reference gene primer amplification. Generated by immunoSEQ multiplex PCR, the TCRdb table keeps only in-frame clones and is missing some. V, J and clone size derive from that table, while D and trimming were established from the DNA sequence. The sample lists around 450,000 clones; about 85% were seen once. Germline CDR1 and CDR2: MNHEY and SMNVEV (reference sequence). CDR3 length equals 15 residues. Trimming removed 5 bases at V and 0 bases at J, with 13 bases between. Cohort placement rested on clinical history that participants reported themselves.

The sample taken for sequencing was PBMCs or T cells enriched from blood (not recorded which). The chain uses TRBV27 and TRBJ1-1; D is perhaps TRBD1 (5 bases). The source is a woman between 18 and 29 years old with acute COVID-19. CDR3 protein: CASSPGRGMNTEAFF. In nucleotides, the CDR3 is TGTGCCAGCAGTCCCGGGAGGGGAATGAACACTGAAGCTTTCTTT.